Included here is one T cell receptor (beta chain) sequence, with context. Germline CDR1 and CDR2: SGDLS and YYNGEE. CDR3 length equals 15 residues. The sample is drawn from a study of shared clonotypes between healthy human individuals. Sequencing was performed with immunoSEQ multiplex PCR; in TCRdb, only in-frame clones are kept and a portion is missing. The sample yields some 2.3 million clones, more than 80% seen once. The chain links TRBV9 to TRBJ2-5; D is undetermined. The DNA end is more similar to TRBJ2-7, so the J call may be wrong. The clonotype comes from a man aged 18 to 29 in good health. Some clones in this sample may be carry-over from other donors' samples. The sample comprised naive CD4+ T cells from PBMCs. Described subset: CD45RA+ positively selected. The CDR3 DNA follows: TGTGCCAGCAGCGTAGCCGCGGCCTTGGGGTACGAGCAGTACTTC. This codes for CASSVAAALGYEQYF.